The 25 T cell receptor beta chains in this list originate from one sample, sequenced in a study of shared clonotypes between healthy human individuals. Clones were read by immunoSEQ multiplex PCR, and TCRdb kept only the in-frame ones, dropping some. The sample has around 2,000,000 clones, 85% to 95% seen once. Naive CD8 populations comprised CD45RO-negative cells positively selected for CCR7, excluding terminally differentiated effector memory CD45RA+ cells. The specimen was naive CD8+ T cells from PBMCs. The receptors were gathered from a man between 18 and 35 years old in good health. Some clones in this sample may be carry-over from other donors' samples.

V usage is TRBV27 and J usage is TRBJ1-1; D gene uncertain. CDR3 length equals 15 residues. Per germline, CDR1 MNHEY and CDR2 SMNVEV (reference sequence). The V gene lost 2 bases and the J gene lost 1 base, with 11 bases spanning the gap. The CDR3 region has the DNA TGTGCCAGCAGTTTAAGACGGCAGCAGAACACTGAAGCTTTCTTT. This codes for CASSLRRQQNTEAFF.

This clone was seen a few times. The rearrangement uses TRBV7-9 and TRBJ2-7; 11 bases align to TRBD2. The CDR3 has 13 amino acids. CDR1 is SEHNR, CDR2 FQNEAQ, per germline (reference sequence). V trimming: 7 bases; J trimming: 2 bases; junction bases outside the gene matches: 1. The CDR3 loop reads CASNSGRAYEQYF. Here the CDR3 DNA reads TGTGCCAGCAATAGCGGGAGGGCCTACGAGCAGTACTTC.

The chain joins TRBV7-8 to TRBJ2-3, with D unresolved. Germline CDR1 and CDR2: SGHVS and FQNEAQ. Trimming stripped 2 bases from V and 0 bases from J, with 9 bases between. This CDR3 region has 15 residues. The CDR3 DNA reads TGTGCCAGCAGCTTACGCGACGCTAGCACAGATACGCAGTATTTT. It codes for CASSLRDASTDTQYF.

This clone was picked up one time. The chain is built from TRBV19 and TRBJ2-2; D tentatively fits TRBD1 or TRBD2 (5 bases each). Germline CDR1 and CDR2: LNHDA and SQIVND (reference sequence). This CDR3 spans 14 amino acids. V lost 3 bases and J lost 6, with 11 bases in between. The DNA of the CDR3 is TGTGCCAGTAGTATGGACTGGGACGCCGGGGAGCTGTTTTTT. It encodes CASSMDWDAGELFF.

The V and J genes are TRBV5-8 and TRBJ2-3; perhaps TRBD1 as D (6 bases). Germline CDR1 and CDR2: SGHTS and YDEGEE. The CDR3 loop spans 18 amino acids. Trimming took 2 bases from V and 2 from J, leaving 21 bases between them. CDR3 protein: CASSFDRSLRRFTDTQYF. DNA of the CDR3: TGTGCCAGCAGCTTCGACAGGAGCCTCCGCCGATTCACAGATACGCAGTATTTT.

The J gene is TRBJ2-5, the V gene TRBV27; no firm D call. The germline V and J ends were trimmed by 2 bases and 5 bases, with 15 bases remaining between them. CDR3 length: 15 residues. The germline V gene encodes CDR1 MNHEY and CDR2 SMNVEV (reference sequence). This CDR3 reads CASSLTQDPWETQYF. The CDR3 DNA reads as TGTGCCAGCAGTTTAACTCAGGACCCCTGGGAGACCCAGTACTTC.

The chain joins TRBV9 to TRBJ2-1; possible D gene TRBD2, 6 bases. V dropped 4 bases and J dropped 3 bases, with 20 bases sitting between them. There are 17 residues in the CDR3. Germline CDR1 reads SGDLS; CDR2 reads YYNGEE. In DNA form, the CDR3 reads TGTGCCAGCAGCCTAAGGGTTTCTGGCGGGAACTACAATGAGCAGTTCTTC. Its protein product is CASSLRVSGGNYNEQFF.

For this clone: Other DNA sequences from this sample encode an identical CDR3 as well. The gene calls are TRBV29-1 and TRBJ2-2, with a weak D call TRBD1 (6 bases). This CDR3 contains 13 residues. Germline V gives CDR1 SQVTM, CDR2 ANQGSEA. Trimming shortened V by 4 bases and J by 5 bases, and 11 bases separated the two germline ends. The CDR3 region has the DNA TGCAGCGTTGTGAGGGGGAATACCGGGGAGCTGTTTTTT. This encodes CSVVRGNTGELFF.

The chain links TRBV7-9 to TRBJ2-3, with D uncertain. There are 13 residues in the CDR3. Trimming shortened V by 7 bases and J by 2 bases, and 10 bases separated the two germline ends. The germline CDR1 and CDR2 sequences are SEHNR and FQNEAQ (reference sequence). CDR3 loop: CASTPPNTDTQYF. CDR3 DNA: TGTGCCAGCACCCCCCCGAACACAGATACGCAGTATTTT.

The chain uses TRBV11-2 and TRBJ2-1; the D gene could be TRBD1 or TRBD2 (6 bases each). Looked up from germline, CDR1 is SGHAT and CDR2 is FQNNGV. Trimming shortened V by 10 bases and J by 6 bases, and 25 bases separated the two germline ends. CDR3 length: 16 residues. The chain's CDR3 is CATLPRRGTAANEQFF. The CDR3 nucleotides are TGTGCCACCCTCCCCAGGAGGGGGACGGCGGCCAATGAGCAGTTCTTC.

This clone was recorded only once. This chain joins TRBV7-7 and TRBJ2-3; 9 nucleotides agree with TRBD1. Germline CDR1 and CDR2: SSHAT and FNYEAQ (reference sequence). The CDR3 is 15 residues long. V shed 1 base and J 4 bases; nucleotides not matched to a gene: 3. The CDR3 DNA is TGTGCCAGCAGCTTAGGGACAGGGGCAGCAGATACGCAGTATTTT. Residues: CASSLGTGAADTQYF.

This sequence joins TRBV10-3 and TRBJ1-1, with 9 bases matching TRBD1. Unmatched junction bases numbered 6, after V lost 6 bases and J lost 1 base. CDR3 length equals 15 residues. Germline assignment: CDR1 ENHRY and CDR2 SYGVKD. CDR3 in amino acids: CAISPGDRANTEAFF. CDR3 nucleotides: TGTGCCATCAGCCCCGGGGACAGGGCGAACACTGAAGCTTTCTTT.

The gene calls are TRBV9 and TRBJ2-1; no reliable D call. Germline V gene data show CDR1 as SGDLS and CDR2 as YYNGEE. The CDR3 extends over 12 amino acids. Trimming left V 9 bases short and J 6 bases short, with 13 bases between. CDR3: CATGLYGNEQFF. CDR3 in DNA: TGTGCCACTGGATTATACGGCAATGAGCAGTTCTTC.

The V gene is TRBV2, the J gene TRBJ2-7; 9 nucleotides line up with TRBD1. CDR3 length: 16 residues. Unmatched junction bases numbered 8, after V lost 1 base and J lost 4 bases. Looked up from germline, CDR1 is SNHLY and CDR2 is FYNNEI. Written as DNA, the CDR3 is TGTGCCAGCAGTGAAGGACAGGGGGTCAGATTTTACGAGCAGTACTTC. It encodes CASSEGQGVRFYEQYF.

The chain carries TRBV9 and TRBJ2-7, with 10 bases that match TRBD1. The germline CDR1 and CDR2 sequences are SGDLS and YYNGEE. With 3 bases clipped from V and 4 bases from J, the junction kept 10 bases outside the gene matches. This CDR3 contains 16 residues. CDR3 coding DNA: TGTGCCAGCAGCGGCCGGGACAGGGGCTTGATTTACGAGCAGTACTTC. Translated, it gives CASSGRDRGLIYEQYF.

The chain links TRBV7-9 to TRBJ2-7, with 8 nucleotides matching TRBD1. CDR3 length: 14 amino acids. The junction had 5 bases not matched to a gene; V was cut back by 1 base and J by 6 bases. Germline V gene lookup returns CDR1 SEHNR and CDR2 FQNEAQ (reference sequence). The CDR3 DNA reads as TGTGCCAGCAGCTTAGGGACAGGGTTCTCCGAGCAGTACTTC. This sequence encodes CASSLGTGFSEQYF.

This chain links TRBV28 with TRBJ1-5; D uncertain. The V end was cut by 2 bases, the J end by 5 bases, with 13 bases between. CDR1 and CDR2 (germline): MDHEN, SYDVKM. The CDR3 is 15 residues long. CDR3 sequence reads: CASSLVGRADQPQHF. CDR3 nucleotides: TGTGCCAGCAGTTTAGTGGGGAGAGCCGATCAGCCCCAGCATTTT.

The chain couples TRBV6-1 to TRBJ1-5; D is ambiguous. V was cut by 2 bases and J by 5 bases, with 13 bases left in between. This CDR3 contains 15 residues. Germline V gene lookup returns CDR1 MNHNS and CDR2 SASEGT. The CDR3 DNA reads TGTGCCAGCAGTGAAATCGGAGGGAGCTATCAGCCCCAGCATTTT. This sequence encodes CASSEIGGSYQPQHF.

This chain connects TRBV19 to TRBJ1-4; a weak D match, TRBD1 (5 bases). The CDR3 extends over 15 amino acids. Germline V gene lookup returns CDR1 LNHDA and CDR2 SQIVND (reference sequence). Trimming removed 5 bases at V and 5 bases at J, with 15 bases between. Here the CDR3 reads CASSVRVRGNEKLFF. The CDR3 DNA follows: TGTGCCAGTAGTGTCCGCGTAAGGGGCAATGAAAAACTGTTTTTT.

In this sample, this clone turned up once. The J gene is TRBJ2-1, the V gene TRBV7-9, with 7 bases identical to TRBD2. Germline trimming cut 1 base from V and 8 bases from J; bases unmatched to any gene: 11. Per the germline V gene, CDR1 is SEHNR and CDR2 is FQNEAQ (reference sequence). This CDR3 region has 16 residues. CDR3 loop: CASSLVPGGGKDEQFF. The CDR3 DNA follows: TGTGCCAGCAGCTTAGTACCGGGAGGAGGTAAGGATGAGCAGTTCTTC. The variable domain in full, with the rest retrieved from reference TRBV7-9 and TRBJ2-1, is DTGVSQNPRHKITKRGQNVTFRCDPISEHNRLYWYRQTLGQGPEFLTYFQNEAQLEKSRLLSDRFSAERPKGSFSTLEIQRTEQGDSAMYLCASSLVPGGGKDEQFFGPGTRLTVL.

The gene calls are TRBV28 and TRBJ2-1; 7 nucleotides line up with TRBD2. Trimming took 5 bases from V and 4 from J; bases not matched to a gene: 8. CDR3 size: 15 residues. Per the germline V gene, CDR1 is MDHEN and CDR2 is SYDVKM. The CDR3 coding sequence is TGTGCCAGCAGTCCCCGCGGGAGTTTGTACAATGAGCAGTTCTTC. Its protein product is CASSPRGSLYNEQFF.

This rearrangement joins TRBV6-1 to TRBJ1-2; the D is unclear. The CDR3 contains 15 residues. Germline CDR1 MNHNS, CDR2 SASEGT. V was clipped by 2 bases and J by 8 bases, with 18 bases between them. CDR3 amino acids: CASSEYSRRLEGYTF. In DNA form, the CDR3 reads TGTGCCAGCAGTGAATATTCCCGGCGGCTGGAGGGCTACACCTTC.

The J gene is TRBJ2-7, the V gene TRBV5-4; a possible D gene is TRBD2 (5 bases). The germline V gene encodes CDR1 SGHNT and CDR2 YYREEE (reference sequence). This CDR3 spans 15 amino acids. The V end lost 0 bases, the J end lost 5 bases, and 15 bases lay between the germline ends. Here the CDR3 reads CASSLVSDLTHEQYF. Here the CDR3 DNA reads TGTGCCAGCAGCTTGGTTAGCGACCTCACCCACGAGCAGTACTTC. Filled out from reference TRBV5-4 and TRBJ2-7, the complete variable domain reads ETGVTQSPTHLIKTRGQQVTLRCSSQSGHNTVSWYQQALGQGPQFIFQYYREEENGRGNFPPRFSGLQFPNYSSELNVNALELDDSALYLCASSLVSDLTHEQYFGPGTRLTVT.

This clone was detected only once. The chain carries TRBV5-4 and TRBJ2-1; D not resolved. This CDR3 is built from 14 residues. Trimming took 0 bases from V and 9 from J, leaving 13 bases between them. Germline CDR1 reads SGHNT; CDR2 reads YYREEE (reference sequence). CDR3 DNA: TGTGCCAGCAGCTTGGGGGCTAGGCTGCCTGAGCAGTTCTTC. This translates into CASSLGARLPEQFF.

The chain has TRBV5-4 and TRBJ1-2; no reliable D call. The CDR3 consists of 15 residues. The V gene's germline CDR1 is SGHNT and CDR2 YYREEE (reference sequence). V dropped 0 bases and J dropped 2 bases, with 11 bases sitting between them. In nucleotides, the CDR3 is TGTGCCAGCAGCTTGGGTTACGTCCAGAACTATGGCTACACCTTC. Translating gives CASSLGYVQNYGYTF.